Each of the 21 T cell receptor beta chains below was sequenced from the same sample in a study of cytomegalovirus exposure and HLA in healthy donors. PCR employed 60 Vbeta and 13 Jbeta primers. Clones were sequenced by immunoSEQ multiplex PCR, and TCRdb holds only the in-frame ones, with some missing. The table records nearly 200,000 clones, 75% to 90% of them present only once. Material for sequencing was PBMCs. The receptors here all came from a woman aged 45-60 years in good health and CMV-seropositive.

The chain combines TRBV27 with TRBJ2-1, with TRBD1 identical over 7 bases. This CDR3 is built from 15 residues. Trimming at V came to 5 bases and at J to 4 bases, leaving 8 bases not matched to a gene. Looked up from germline, CDR1 is MNHEY and CDR2 is SMNVEV (reference sequence). This CDR3 reads CASSQGQPNYNEQFF. The CDR3 DNA follows: TGTGCCAGCAGTCAGGGACAGCCTAATTACAATGAGCAGTTCTTC.

The chain joins TRBV19 to TRBJ2-2, with a tentative D call TRBD2 (6 bases). V lost 5 bases and J lost 5, with 12 bases in between. CDR3 length: 14 amino acids. Germline assignment: CDR1 LNHDA and CDR2 SQIVND (reference sequence). In DNA form, the CDR3 reads TGTGCCAGTAGTCCGTGGGGAGGAACCGGGGAGCTGTTTTTT. Its protein product is CASSPWGGTGELFF.

This sequence joins TRBV9 and TRBJ2-2, with 8 bases that match TRBD2. Germline V gives CDR1 SGDLS, CDR2 YYNGEE. The CDR3 totals 17 residues. The V segment lost 3 bases and the J segment 1 base; nucleotides outside the gene matches: 8. Written as DNA, the CDR3 is TGTGCCAGCAGCGCGTTAGGGACTAGAGGGAACACCGGGGAGCTGTTTTTT. It specifies CASSALGTRGNTGELFF.

The V call is TRBV10-3, the J call TRBJ1-1; D call uncertain. Per the germline V gene, CDR1 is ENHRY and CDR2 is SYGVKD. The CDR3 consists of 14 residues. V was trimmed by 3 bases and J by 0 bases, leaving 8 bases between them. The CDR3 sequence is CAISEWQLNTEAFF. The CDR3 DNA reads TGTGCCATCAGTGAATGGCAGTTGAACACTGAAGCTTTCTTT.

The chain employs TRBV7-3 and TRBJ2-2; a weak D match, TRBD1 (5 bases). The CDR3 length is 13 residues. Looked up from germline, CDR1 is SGHTA and CDR2 is FQGTGA. Trimming stripped 4 bases from V and 6 bases from J, with 9 bases between. The CDR3 spells CASSSTVPGELFF. In DNA form, the CDR3 reads TGTGCCAGCAGCTCGACAGTCCCCGGGGAGCTGTTTTTT.

CDR3 bases: TGTGCCAGCAGTCCCAGGACAGGATTTGTATACGAGCAGTACTTC. Translated, it gives CASSPRTGFVYEQYF. The rearrangement uses TRBV6-5 and TRBJ2-5; 7 nucleotides line up with TRBD1. Matching the DNA end better, TRBJ2-7 makes the J call doubtful. The CDR3 loop spans 15 amino acids. Germline-derived CDR1 and CDR2 are MNHEY and SVGAGI.

This clone was counted only a few times. The chain recombines TRBV2 with TRBJ1-4, with 10 bases that match TRBD1. Germline V CDR1 and CDR2: SNHLY, FYNNEI. J was trimmed by 3 bases and V by 6 bases; bases with no gene match: 7. This CDR3 is 16 amino acids long. DNA of the CDR3: TGTGCCAGCAGGACAGGGGGCATATGGGCTAATGAAAAACTGTTTTTT. This sequence encodes CASRTGGIWANEKLFF.

The V and J genes are TRBV11-2 and TRBJ2-7; TRBD2 matches at 8 bases. From germline, CDR1 is SGHAT and CDR2 FQNNGV. Trimming cost V 5 bases and J 11 bases; bases outside gene matches: 11. The CDR3 spans 13 residues. CDR3 nucleotides: TGTGCCAGCAGCCACCCGGGGGGGCGGGAAAAGTACTTC. Translation gives CASSHPGGREKYF.

This clone has just one count. The chain recombines TRBV5-8 with TRBJ1-1; 8 bases agree with TRBD1. The CDR3 consists of 17 residues. V was clipped by 0 bases and J by 5 bases; unmatched bases: 12. Germline values: CDR1 SGHTS, CDR2 YDEGEE. The CDR3 bases are TGTGCCAGCAGCTTGGCCACAGGGGGGCACCGGGGGACTGAAGCTTTCTTT. It specifies CASSLATGGHRGTEAFF.

For this clone: One junction end disagrees with the germline gene, perhaps due to a read error. CDR3 in amino acids: CASSLSSGDYNEQFF. The DNA for the CDR3 is TGTGCTAGCAGCTTATCTAGCGGGGATTACAATGAGCAGTTCTTC. The V gene is TRBV7-7, the J gene TRBJ2-1; 9 bases agree with TRBD2. This CDR3 is 15 amino acids long. CDR1 and CDR2 from the germline V gene are SSHAT and FNYEAQ (reference sequence).

CDR3 protein: CASKRQGIADTQYF. The CDR3 DNA is TGCGCCAGCAAAAGGCAGGGGATAGCAGATACGCAGTATTTT. V and J are TRBV10-2 and TRBJ2-3; D might be TRBD1 (6 bases). The V end lost 7 bases, the J end lost 4 bases, and 15 bases lay between the germline ends. Germline CDR1 reads WSHSY; CDR2 reads SAAADI. The CDR3 contains 14 residues.

The rearrangement uses TRBV2 and TRBJ1-6; D gene uncertain. Germline CDR1 SNHLY, CDR2 FYNNEI. V was trimmed by 5 bases and J by 15 bases, leaving 8 bases between them. The CDR3 is 10 amino acids. The CDR3 protein is CASSYTFLHF. CDR3 in DNA: TGTGCCAGCAGTTACACCTTCCTCCACTTT.

This clone was counted a single time. The chain links TRBV5-6 to TRBJ2-7; D remains unclear. This CDR3 region has 12 residues. Deletions cut 5 bases from V and 7 bases from J, with 13 bases between. Germline values: CDR1 SGHDT, CDR2 YYEEEE. CDR3 residues: CASRRHEQEQYF. The CDR3 nucleotides are TGTGCCAGCAGACGGCACGAACAGGAGCAGTACTTC.

In the case of this clone: One junction end does not reproduce the germline sequence, and a read error may be involved. The gene calls are TRBV7-2 and TRBJ2-2, with TRBD1 matching over 10 bases. This CDR3 spans 16 amino acids. Germline CDR1 SGHTA, CDR2 FQGNSA. The CDR3 spells CASSLATGGGGGELFF. The CDR3 coding sequence is TGTGCCAGTAGCTTAGCGACAGGGGGCGGGGGCGGGGAGCTGTTTTTT. Filled out from reference TRBV7-2 and TRBJ2-2, the complete variable domain reads GAGVSQSPSNKVTEKGKDVELRCDPISGHTALYWYRQSLGQGLEFLIYFQGNSAPDKSGLPSDRFSAERTGGSVSTLTIQRTQQEDSAVYLCASSLATGGGGGELFFGEGSRLTVL.

The CDR3 protein is CASSALSGRRGHEQYF. The CDR3 DNA sequence: TGTGCCAGCAGCGCCTTATCGGGGAGGAGGGGCCACGAGCAGTACTTC. V and J are TRBV11-2 and TRBJ2-7, with a possible D match to TRBD2 (6 bases). Trimming took off 5 bases at V and 5 bases at J, with 22 bases between the two ends. CDR3 size: 16 residues. Germline V gives CDR1 SGHAT, CDR2 FQNNGV.

The V and J genes are TRBV7-3 and TRBJ2-2; no definite D call. Germline V gene lookup returns CDR1 SGHTA and CDR2 FQGTGA. The CDR3 consists of 13 residues. The V end lost 5 bases, the J end lost 7 bases, and 11 bases lay between the germline ends. The CDR3 reads CASSQPQDGELFF. As DNA, the CDR3 is TGTGCCAGCAGCCAACCCCAGGACGGGGAGCTGTTTTTT.

The chain combines TRBV6-5 with TRBJ1-1, with 8 bases fitting TRBD1. V lost 6 bases and J lost 5; bases outside the gene matches: 8. Germline V CDR1 and CDR2: MNHEY, SVGAGI. The CDR3 consists of 14 residues. The CDR3 sequence: CASSFDRGPTEAFF. The CDR3 bases are TGTGCCAGCAGCTTTGACAGGGGACCAACTGAAGCTTTCTTT.

The chain combines TRBV7-2 with TRBJ2-3, with TRBD2 as a possible D gene (5 bases). Germline V gene sequence: CDR1 SGHTA, CDR2 FQGNSA. Trimming took off 4 bases at V and 0 bases at J, with 11 bases between the two ends. CDR3 length equals 15 residues. CDR3 in DNA: TGTGCCAGCAGCTCAGCTAGGACTAGCACAGATACGCAGTATTTT. Its protein is CASSSARTSTDTQYF.

J is TRBJ1-1 and V is TRBV27, with TRBD1 matching 7 bases. The CDR3 has 14 amino acids. V lost 0 bases and J lost 4; bases outside the gene matches: 2. Germline loops: CDR1 MNHEY, CDR2 SMNVEV (reference sequence). The CDR3 coding sequence is TGTGCCAGCAGTTTATCACAGGGGAGCACTGAAGCTTTCTTT. This translates into CASSLSQGSTEAFF.

The V gene is TRBV7-3, the J gene TRBJ2-7; D remains unclear. V gave up 2 bases and J gave up 5 bases, with 16 bases separating them. This CDR3 contains 15 residues. Germline CDR1 and CDR2: SGHTA and FQGTGA. The CDR3 here is CASSLFGAPGDEQYF. CDR3 in DNA: TGTGCCAGCAGCTTATTCGGAGCCCCCGGCGACGAGCAGTACTTC.

The chain is built from TRBV7-3 and TRBJ2-7; D possibly corresponds to TRBD1 (5 bases). The length of the CDR3 is 15 residues. V gave up 2 bases and J gave up 2 bases, with 13 bases separating them. CDR1 and CDR2 (germline): SGHTA, FQGTGA. The CDR3 nucleotides read TGTGCCAGCAGCTTAGGCTCAGGGATGGCCTACGAGCAGTACTTC. This codes for CASSLGSGMAYEQYF.